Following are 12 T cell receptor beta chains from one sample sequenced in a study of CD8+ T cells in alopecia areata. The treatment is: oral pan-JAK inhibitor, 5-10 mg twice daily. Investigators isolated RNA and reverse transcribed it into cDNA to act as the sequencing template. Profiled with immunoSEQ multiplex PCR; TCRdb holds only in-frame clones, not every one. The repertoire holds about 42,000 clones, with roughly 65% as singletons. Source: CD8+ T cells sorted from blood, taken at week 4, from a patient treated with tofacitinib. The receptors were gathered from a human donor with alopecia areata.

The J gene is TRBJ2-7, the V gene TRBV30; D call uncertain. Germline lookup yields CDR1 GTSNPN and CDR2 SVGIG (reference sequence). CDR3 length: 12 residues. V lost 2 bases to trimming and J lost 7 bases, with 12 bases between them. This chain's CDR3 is CAWSMALGEQYF. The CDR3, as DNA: TGTGCCTGGAGTATGGCCCTAGGGGAGCAGTACTTC.

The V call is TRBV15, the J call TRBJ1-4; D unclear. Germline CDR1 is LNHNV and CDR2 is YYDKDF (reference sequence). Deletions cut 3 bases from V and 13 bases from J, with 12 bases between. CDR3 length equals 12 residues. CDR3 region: CATSSQSSGLFF. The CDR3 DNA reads TGTGCCACCAGCAGTCAGTCGTCCGGACTGTTTTTT.

CDR3 sequence (DNA): TGTGCCAGTAGTATAGAAGGGGCGGAAGCTTTCTTT. Translated: CASSIEGAEAFF. The V gene is TRBV19, the J gene TRBJ1-1; tentatively, D is TRBD1 (5 bases). This CDR3 comprises 12 residues. Germline V CDR1 and CDR2: LNHDA, SQIVND (reference sequence). Deletions cut 0 bases from V and 8 bases from J, with 7 bases between.

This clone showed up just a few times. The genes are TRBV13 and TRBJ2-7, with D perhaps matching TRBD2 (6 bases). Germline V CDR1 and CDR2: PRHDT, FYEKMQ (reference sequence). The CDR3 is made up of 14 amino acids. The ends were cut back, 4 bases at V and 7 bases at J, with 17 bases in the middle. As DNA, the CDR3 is TGTGCCAGCAGCTCAGGCGGGACCAGGGAAGAGCAGTACTTC. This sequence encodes CASSSGGTREEQYF.

For the CDR3, the DNA is TGCGCCAGCAGCCAAGATGGAAGCTACACTGGCAATGAGCAGTTCTTC. As protein: CASSQDGSYTGNEQFF. The chain combines TRBV4-3 with TRBJ2-1; D is unresolved. Germline values: CDR1 LGHNA, CDR2 YSLEER. With 0 bases removed from V and 6 bases from J, the gap between germline ends came to 15 bases. This CDR3 contains 16 residues.

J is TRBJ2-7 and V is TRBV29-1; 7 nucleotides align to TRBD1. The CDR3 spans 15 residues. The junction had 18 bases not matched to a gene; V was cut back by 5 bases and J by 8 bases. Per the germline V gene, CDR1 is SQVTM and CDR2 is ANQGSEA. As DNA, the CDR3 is TGCAGCGTTCATCACCGGGACAGCGAAATAGGGAAGCAGTACTTC. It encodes CSVHHRDSEIGKQYF.

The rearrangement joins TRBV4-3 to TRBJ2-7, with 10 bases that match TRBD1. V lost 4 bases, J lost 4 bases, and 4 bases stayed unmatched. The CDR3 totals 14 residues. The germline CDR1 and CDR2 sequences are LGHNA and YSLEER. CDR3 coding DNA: TGCGCCAGCAGCCGGGACAGGGGACCTTACGAGCAGTACTTC. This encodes CASSRDRGPYEQYF.

This chain's CDR3 is CSVEPGTGFEAFF. CDR3 bases: TGCAGCGTTGAACCCGGGACAGGCTTTGAAGCTTTCTTT. V and J are TRBV29-1 and TRBJ1-1, with 8 positions matching TRBD1. Germline V gives CDR1 SQVTM, CDR2 ANQGSEA. CDR3 length equals 13 residues. V trimming: 2 bases; J trimming: 7 bases; junction bases outside the gene matches: 6.

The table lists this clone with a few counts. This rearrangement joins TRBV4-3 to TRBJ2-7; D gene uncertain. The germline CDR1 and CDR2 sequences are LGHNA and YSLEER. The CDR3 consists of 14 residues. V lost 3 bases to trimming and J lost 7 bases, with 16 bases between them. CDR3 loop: CASSQYPTTGEQYF. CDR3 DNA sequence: TGCGCCAGCAGCCAGTACCCAACGACCGGGGAGCAGTACTTC.

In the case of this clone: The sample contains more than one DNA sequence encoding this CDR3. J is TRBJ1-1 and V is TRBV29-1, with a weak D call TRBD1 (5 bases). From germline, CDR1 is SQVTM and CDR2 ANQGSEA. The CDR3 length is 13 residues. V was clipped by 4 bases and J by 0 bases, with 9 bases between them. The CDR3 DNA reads TGCAGCGTTGCGGGGGGGATGAACACTGAAGCTTTCTTT. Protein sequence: CSVAGGMNTEAFF.

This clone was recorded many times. The CDR3 loop is CASSQDRNNYGYTF. DNA of the CDR3: TGCGCCAGCAGCCAAGACAGAAACAACTATGGCTACACCTTC. This sequence joins TRBV4-1 and TRBJ1-2, with D hard to call. Germline CDR1 is MGHRA and CDR2 is YSYEKL. This CDR3 is 14 amino acids long. V was shortened by 0 bases and J by 2 bases, with 7 bases between the two germline ends.

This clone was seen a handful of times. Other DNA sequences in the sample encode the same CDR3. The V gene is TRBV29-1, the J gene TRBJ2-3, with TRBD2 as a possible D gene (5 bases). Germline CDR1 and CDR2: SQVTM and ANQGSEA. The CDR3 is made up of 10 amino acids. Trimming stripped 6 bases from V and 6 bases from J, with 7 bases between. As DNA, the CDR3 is TGCAGCGTCCGGAGGGATACGCAGTATTTT. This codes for CSVRRDTQYF.